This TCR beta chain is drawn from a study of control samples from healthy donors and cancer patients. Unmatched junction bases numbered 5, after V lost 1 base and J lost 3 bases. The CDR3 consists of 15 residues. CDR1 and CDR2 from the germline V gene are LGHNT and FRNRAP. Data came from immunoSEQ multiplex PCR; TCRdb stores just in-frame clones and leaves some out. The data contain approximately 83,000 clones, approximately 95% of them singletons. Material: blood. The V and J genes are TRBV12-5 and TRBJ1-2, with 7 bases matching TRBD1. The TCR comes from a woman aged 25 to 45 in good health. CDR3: CASGLETGFDYGYTF. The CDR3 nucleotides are TGTGCTAGTGGTTTGGAGACAGGGTTTGACTATGGCTACACCTTC.